This T cell receptor beta chain was recorded in a study of response to subunit inactivated influenza vaccine. This clonotype turned up a few times. The antigen is not known. Findings and limits, study-wide: Authors suggested seasonal influenza vaccinations each recruit few new T cells.

TCRdb redid the calling of the RT-PCR reads with MiXCR, one entry per CDR3 protein. The sample lists under 850,000 distinct CDR3 sequences, about 18% occurring once. This CDR3 is built from 15 residues. From germline, CDR1 is LNHNV and CDR2 YYDKDF (reference sequence). Between the trimmed V and J ends, which lost 0 bases and 4 bases, there was a span of 12 bases. The sequence was obtained from a man in his fifties who received an inactivated influenza vaccine. The rearrangement joins TRBV15 to TRBJ2-5, with D tentatively TRBD1 (6 bases). This sample comprised PBMCs from blood, obtained around 5 days after vaccination. The CDR3 region has the DNA TGTGCCACCAGCAGAGATACAGGGAAGGGAGAGACCCAGTACTTC. This codes for CATSRDTGKGETQYF.